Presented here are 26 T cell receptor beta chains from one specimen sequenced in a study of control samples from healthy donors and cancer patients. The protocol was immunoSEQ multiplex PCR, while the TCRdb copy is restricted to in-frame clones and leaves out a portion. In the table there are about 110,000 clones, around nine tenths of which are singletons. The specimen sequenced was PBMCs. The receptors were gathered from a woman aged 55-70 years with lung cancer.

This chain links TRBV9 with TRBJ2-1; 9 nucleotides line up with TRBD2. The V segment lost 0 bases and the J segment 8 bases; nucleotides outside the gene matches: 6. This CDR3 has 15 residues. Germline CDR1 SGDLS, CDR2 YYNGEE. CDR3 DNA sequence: TGTGCCAGCAGCGTAGTAGGCGGGAGGGTGGATGAGCAGTTCTTC. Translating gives CASSVVGGRVDEQFF.

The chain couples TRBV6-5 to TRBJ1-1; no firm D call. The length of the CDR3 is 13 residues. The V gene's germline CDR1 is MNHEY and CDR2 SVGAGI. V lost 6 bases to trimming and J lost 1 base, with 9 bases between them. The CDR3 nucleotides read TGTGCCAGCAGCGACCAGGCGAACACTGAAGCTTTCTTT. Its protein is CASSDQANTEAFF.

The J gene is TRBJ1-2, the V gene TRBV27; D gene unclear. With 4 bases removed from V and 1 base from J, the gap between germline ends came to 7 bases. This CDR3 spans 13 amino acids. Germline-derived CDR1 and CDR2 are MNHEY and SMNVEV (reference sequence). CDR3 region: CASSSTDNYGYTF. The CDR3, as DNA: TGTGCCAGCAGTTCAACAGATAACTATGGCTACACCTTC.

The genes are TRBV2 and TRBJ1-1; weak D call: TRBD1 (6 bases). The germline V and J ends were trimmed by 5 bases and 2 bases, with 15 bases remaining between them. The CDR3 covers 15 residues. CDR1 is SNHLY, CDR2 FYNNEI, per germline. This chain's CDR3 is CASSSNRAGNTEAFF. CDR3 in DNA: TGTGCCAGCAGTTCGAACAGGGCTGGTAACACTGAAGCTTTCTTT.

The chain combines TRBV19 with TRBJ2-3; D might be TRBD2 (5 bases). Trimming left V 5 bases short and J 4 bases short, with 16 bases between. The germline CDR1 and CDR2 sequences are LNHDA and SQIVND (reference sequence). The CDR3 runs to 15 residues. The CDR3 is CASSASEGGPDTQYF. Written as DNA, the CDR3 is TGTGCCAGTAGTGCCAGTGAGGGCGGCCCAGATACGCAGTATTTT.

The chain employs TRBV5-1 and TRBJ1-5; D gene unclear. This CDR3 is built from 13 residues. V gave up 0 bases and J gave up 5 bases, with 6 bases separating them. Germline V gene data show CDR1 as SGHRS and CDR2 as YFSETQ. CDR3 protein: CASSLGFDQPQHF. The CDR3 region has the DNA TGCGCCAGCAGCTTGGGTTTTGATCAGCCCCAGCATTTT. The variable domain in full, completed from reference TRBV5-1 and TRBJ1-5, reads KAGVTQTPRYLIKTRGQQVTLSCSPISGHRSVSWYQQTPGQGLQFLFEYFSETQRNKGNFPGRFSGRQFSNSRSEMNVSTLELGDSALYLCASSLGFDQPQHFGDGTRLSIL.

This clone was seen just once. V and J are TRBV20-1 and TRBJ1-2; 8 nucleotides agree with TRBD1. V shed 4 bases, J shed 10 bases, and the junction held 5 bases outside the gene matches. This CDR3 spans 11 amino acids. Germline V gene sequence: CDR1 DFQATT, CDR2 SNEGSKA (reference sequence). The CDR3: CSATSTGDYTF. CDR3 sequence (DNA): TGCAGTGCTACGTCGACAGGGGACTACACCTTC.

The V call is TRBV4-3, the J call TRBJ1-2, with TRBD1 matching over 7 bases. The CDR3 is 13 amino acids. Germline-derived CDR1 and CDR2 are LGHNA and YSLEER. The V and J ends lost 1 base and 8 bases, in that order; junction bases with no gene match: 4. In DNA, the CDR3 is TGCGCCAGCAGCCAAGGACAGGGCGACGGCTACACCTTC. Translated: CASSQGQGDGYTF.

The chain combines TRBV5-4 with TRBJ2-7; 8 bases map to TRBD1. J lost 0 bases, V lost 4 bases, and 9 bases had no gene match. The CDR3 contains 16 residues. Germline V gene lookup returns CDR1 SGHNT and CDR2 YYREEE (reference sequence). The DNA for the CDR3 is TGTGCCAGCAGCGGCCAGGCAGGGGGCGCCTCCTACGAGCAGTACTTC. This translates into CASSGQAGGASYEQYF.

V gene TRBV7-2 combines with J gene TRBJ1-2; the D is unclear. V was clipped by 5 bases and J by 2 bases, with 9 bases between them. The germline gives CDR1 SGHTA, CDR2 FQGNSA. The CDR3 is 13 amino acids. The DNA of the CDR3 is TGTGCCAGCAGCCCCCTCCAGAACTATGGCTACACCTTC. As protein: CASSPLQNYGYTF.

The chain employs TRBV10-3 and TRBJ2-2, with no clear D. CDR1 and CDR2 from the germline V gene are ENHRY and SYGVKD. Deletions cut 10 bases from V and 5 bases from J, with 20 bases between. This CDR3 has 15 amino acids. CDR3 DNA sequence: TGTGCCAGCGGAGAGGTCACCCTGGGGACCGGGGAGCTGTTTTTT. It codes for CASGEVTLGTGELFF.

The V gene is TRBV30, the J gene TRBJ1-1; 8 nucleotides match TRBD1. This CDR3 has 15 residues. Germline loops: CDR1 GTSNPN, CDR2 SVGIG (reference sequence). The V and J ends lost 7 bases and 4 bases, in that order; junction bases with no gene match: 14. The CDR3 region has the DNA TGTGCCTCGAGCTACCCAGGACAGGGAGGCACTGAAGCTTTCTTT. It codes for CASSYPGQGGTEAFF. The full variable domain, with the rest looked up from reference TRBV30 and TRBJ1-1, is SQTIHQWPATLVQPVGSPLSLECTVEGTSNPNLYWYRQAAGRGLQLLFYSVGIGQISSEVPQNLSASRPQDRQFILSSKKLLLSDSGFYLCASSYPGQGGTEAFFGQGTRLTVV.

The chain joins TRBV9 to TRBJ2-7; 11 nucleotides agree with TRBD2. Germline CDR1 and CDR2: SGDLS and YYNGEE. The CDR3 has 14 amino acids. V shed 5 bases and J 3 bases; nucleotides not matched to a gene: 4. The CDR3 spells CASSLGTSGYEQYF. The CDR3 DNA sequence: TGTGCCAGCAGTCTTGGGACTAGCGGCTACGAGCAGTACTTC.

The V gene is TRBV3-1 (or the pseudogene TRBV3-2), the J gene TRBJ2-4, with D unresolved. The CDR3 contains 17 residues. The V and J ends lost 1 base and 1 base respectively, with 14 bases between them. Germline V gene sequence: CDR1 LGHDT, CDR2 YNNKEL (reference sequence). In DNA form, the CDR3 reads TGTGCCAGCAGCCAAGGTGACTTCCGAAGGGCCAAAAACATTCAGTACTTC. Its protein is CASSQGDFRRAKNIQYF.

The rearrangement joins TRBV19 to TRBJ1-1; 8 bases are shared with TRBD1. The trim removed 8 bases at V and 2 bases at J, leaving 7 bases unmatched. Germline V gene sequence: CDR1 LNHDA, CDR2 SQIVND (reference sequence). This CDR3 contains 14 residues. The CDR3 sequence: CASGWTGPNTEAFF. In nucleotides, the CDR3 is TGTGCCAGTGGGTGGACAGGGCCAAACACTGAAGCTTTCTTT.

This CDR3 is CASMGGGASSYNSPLHF. The CDR3 region has the DNA TGTGCCAGCATGGGCGGGGGCGCGAGCTCCTATAATTCACCCCTCCACTTT. The chain carries TRBV7-2 and TRBJ1-6; D may be TRBD1 (6 bases). V was cut by 7 bases and J by 0 bases, with 16 bases left in between. The CDR3 has 17 amino acids. Germline CDR1 reads SGHTA; CDR2 reads FQGNSA.

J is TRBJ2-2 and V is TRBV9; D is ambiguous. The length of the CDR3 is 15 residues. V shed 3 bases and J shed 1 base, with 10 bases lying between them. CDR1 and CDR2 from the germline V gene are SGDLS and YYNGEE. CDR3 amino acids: CASSDVGWNTGELFF. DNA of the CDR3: TGTGCCAGCAGCGACGTGGGATGGAACACCGGGGAGCTGTTTTTT. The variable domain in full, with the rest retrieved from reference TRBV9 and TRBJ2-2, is DSGVTQTPKHLITATGQRVTLRCSPRSGDLSVYWYQQSLDQGLQFLIQYYNGEERAKGNILERFSAQQFPDLHSELNLSSLELGDSALYFCASSDVGWNTGELFFGEGSRLTVL.

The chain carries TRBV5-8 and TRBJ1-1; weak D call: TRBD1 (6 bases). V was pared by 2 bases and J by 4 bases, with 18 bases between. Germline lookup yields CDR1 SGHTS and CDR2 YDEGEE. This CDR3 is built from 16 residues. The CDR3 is CASSFLGANGATEAFF. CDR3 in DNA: TGTGCCAGCAGCTTTTTGGGGGCGAATGGGGCCACTGAAGCTTTCTTT.

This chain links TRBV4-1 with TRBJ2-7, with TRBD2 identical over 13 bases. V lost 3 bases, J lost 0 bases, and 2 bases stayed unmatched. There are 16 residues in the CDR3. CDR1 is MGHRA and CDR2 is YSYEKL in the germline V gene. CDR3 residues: CASSHRTSGSSYEQYF. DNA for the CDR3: TGCGCCAGCAGCCATCGGACTAGCGGGAGCTCCTACGAGCAGTACTTC.

The CDR3 here is CASSSSAGISSGANVLTF. The CDR3, as DNA: TGTGCCAGCAGCTCAAGCGCCGGAATTAGCTCTGGGGCCAACGTCCTGACTTTC. The V and J genes are TRBV3-1 (or the pseudogene TRBV3-2) and TRBJ2-6; D call uncertain. The CDR3 spans 18 residues. The V end lost 5 bases, the J end lost 0 bases, and 17 bases lay between the germline ends. Germline assignment: CDR1 LGHDT and CDR2 YNNKEL (reference sequence).

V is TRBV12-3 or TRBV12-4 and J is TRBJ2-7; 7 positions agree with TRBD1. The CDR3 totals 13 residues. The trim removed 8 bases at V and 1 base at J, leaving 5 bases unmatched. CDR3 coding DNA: TGTGCCAGCTCTCCGGGACAGTCCTACGAGCAGTACTTC. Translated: CASSPGQSYEQYF.

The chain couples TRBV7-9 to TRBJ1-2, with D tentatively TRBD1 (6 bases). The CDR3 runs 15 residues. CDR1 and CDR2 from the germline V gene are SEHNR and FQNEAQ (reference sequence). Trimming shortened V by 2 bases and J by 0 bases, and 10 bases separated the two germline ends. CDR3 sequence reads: CASSLWTDPNYGYTF. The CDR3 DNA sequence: TGTGCCAGCAGCTTATGGACAGACCCTAACTATGGCTACACCTTC.

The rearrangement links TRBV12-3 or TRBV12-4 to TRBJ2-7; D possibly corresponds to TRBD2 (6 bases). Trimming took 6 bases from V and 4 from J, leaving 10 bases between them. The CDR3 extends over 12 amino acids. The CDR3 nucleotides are TGTGCCAGCAGCCGGACTATTTACGAGCAGTACTTC. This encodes CASSRTIYEQYF.

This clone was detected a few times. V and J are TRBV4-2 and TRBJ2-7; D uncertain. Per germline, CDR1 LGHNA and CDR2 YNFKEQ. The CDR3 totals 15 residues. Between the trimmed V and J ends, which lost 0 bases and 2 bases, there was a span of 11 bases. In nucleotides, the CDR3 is TGTGCCAGCAGCCAAGATGTTGGGGTCACCTACGAGCAGTACTTC. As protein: CASSQDVGVTYEQYF.

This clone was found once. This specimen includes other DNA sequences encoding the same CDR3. The CDR3 coding sequence is TGTGCCAGCTCACCGGGACAGGATACTGAAGCTTTCTTT. Protein sequence: CASSPGQDTEAFF. The rearrangement links TRBV18 to TRBJ1-1, with 8 bases fitting TRBD1. The germline gives CDR1 KGHSH, CDR2 LQKENI. Germline trimming cut 3 bases from V and 5 bases from J; bases unmatched to any gene: 2. This CDR3 is built from 13 residues.

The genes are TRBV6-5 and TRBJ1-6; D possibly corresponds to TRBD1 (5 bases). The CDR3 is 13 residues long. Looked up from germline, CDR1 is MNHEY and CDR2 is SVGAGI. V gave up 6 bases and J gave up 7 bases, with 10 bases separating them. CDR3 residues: CASRRDGNSPLHF. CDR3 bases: TGTGCCAGCAGGCGGGACGGAAATTCACCCCTCCACTTT.